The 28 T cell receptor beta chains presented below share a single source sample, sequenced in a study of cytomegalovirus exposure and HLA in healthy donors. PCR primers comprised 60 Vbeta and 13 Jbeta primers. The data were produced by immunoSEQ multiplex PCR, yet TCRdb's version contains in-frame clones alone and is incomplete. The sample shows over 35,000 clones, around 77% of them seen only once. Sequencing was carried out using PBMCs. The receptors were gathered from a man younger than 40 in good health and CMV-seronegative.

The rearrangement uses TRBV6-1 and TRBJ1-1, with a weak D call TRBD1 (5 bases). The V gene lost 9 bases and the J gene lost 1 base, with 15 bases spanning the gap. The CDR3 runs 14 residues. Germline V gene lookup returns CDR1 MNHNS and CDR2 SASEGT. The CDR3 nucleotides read TGTGCCAGTAAGACAGCAAAGGAGAACACTGAAGCTTTCTTT. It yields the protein CASKTAKENTEAFF.

CDR3: CASRKGEKAYEQYF. CDR3 sequence (DNA): TGTGCCAGCAGAAAGGGGGAGAAAGCCTACGAGCAGTACTTC. The chain carries TRBV6-1 and TRBJ2-7; D might be TRBD1 (6 bases). The germline CDR1 and CDR2 sequences are MNHNS and SASEGT. The V and J ends lost 6 bases and 2 bases respectively, with 14 bases between them. The CDR3 contains 14 residues.

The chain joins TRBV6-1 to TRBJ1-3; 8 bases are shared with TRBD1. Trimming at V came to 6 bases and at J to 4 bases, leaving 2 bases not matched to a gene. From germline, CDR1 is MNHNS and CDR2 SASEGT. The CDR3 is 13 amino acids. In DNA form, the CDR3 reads TGTGCCAGCAGCCGGGACAGGGGAAACACCATATATTTT. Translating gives CASSRDRGNTIYF.

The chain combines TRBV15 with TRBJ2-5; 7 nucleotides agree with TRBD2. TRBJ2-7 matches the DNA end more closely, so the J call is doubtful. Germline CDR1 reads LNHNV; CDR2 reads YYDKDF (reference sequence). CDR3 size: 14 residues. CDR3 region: CATSRGGLLYEQYF. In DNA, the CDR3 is TGTGCCACCAGCAGAGGGGGACTACTCTACGAGCAGTACTTC.

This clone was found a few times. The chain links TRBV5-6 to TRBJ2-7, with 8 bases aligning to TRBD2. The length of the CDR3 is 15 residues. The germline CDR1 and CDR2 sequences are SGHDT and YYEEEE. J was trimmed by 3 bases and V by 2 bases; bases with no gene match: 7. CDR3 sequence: CASSFSAGGIYEQYF. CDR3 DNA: TGTGCCAGCAGCTTCAGTGCGGGGGGAATCTACGAGCAGTACTTC.

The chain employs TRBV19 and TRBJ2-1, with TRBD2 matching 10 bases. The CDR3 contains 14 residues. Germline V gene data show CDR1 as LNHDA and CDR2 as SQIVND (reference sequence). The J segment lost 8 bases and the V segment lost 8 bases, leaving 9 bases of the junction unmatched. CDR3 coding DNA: TGTGCCAGTGGCCCCCTAGCGGGAGCGGATGAGCAGTTCTTC. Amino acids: CASGPLAGADEQFF. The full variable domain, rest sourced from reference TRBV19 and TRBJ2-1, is DGGITQSPKYLFRKEGQNVTLSCEQNLNHDAMYWYRQDPGQGLRLIYYSQIVNDFQKGDIAEGYSVSREKKESFPLTVTSAQKNPTAFYLCASGPLAGADEQFFGPGTRLTVL.

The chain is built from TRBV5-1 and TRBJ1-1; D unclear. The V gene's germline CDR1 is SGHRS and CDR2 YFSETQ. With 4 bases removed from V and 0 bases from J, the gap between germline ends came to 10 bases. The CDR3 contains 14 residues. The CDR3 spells CASSPAGMNTEAFF. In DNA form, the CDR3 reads TGCGCCAGCAGCCCAGCAGGAATGAACACTGAAGCTTTCTTT.

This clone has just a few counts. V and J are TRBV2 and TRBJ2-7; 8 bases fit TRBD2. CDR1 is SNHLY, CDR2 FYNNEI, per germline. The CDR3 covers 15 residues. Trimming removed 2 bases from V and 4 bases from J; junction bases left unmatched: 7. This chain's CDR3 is CASSELAGGGYEQYF. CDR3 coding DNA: TGTGCCAGCAGTGAACTGGCGGGAGGAGGTTACGAGCAGTACTTC.

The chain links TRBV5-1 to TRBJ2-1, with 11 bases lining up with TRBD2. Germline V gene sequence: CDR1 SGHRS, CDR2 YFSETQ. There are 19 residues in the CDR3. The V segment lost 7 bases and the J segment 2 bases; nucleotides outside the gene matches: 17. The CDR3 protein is CASGGSPLAGGSTYNEQFF. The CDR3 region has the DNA TGCGCCAGCGGCGGCTCGCCTTTAGCGGGAGGGAGTACCTACAATGAGCAGTTCTTC.

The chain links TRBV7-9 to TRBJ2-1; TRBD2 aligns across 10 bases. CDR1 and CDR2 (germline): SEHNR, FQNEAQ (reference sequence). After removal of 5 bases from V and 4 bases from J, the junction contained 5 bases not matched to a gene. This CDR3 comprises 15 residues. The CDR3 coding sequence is TGTGCCAGCAGCCGCGCTAGCGGGAGTTACAATGAGCAGTTCTTC. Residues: CASSRASGSYNEQFF.

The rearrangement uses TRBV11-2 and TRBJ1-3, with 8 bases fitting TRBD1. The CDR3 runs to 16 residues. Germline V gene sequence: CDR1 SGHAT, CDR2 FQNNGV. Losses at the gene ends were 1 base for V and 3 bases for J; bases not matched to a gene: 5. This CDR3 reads CASSLGRQGFGNTIYF. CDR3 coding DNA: TGTGCCAGCAGCTTAGGGCGACAGGGGTTTGGAAACACCATATATTTT. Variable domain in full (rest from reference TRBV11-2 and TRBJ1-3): EAGVAQSPRYKIIEKRQSVAFWCNPISGHATLYWYQQILGQGPKLLIQFQNNGVVDDSQLPKDRFSAERLKGVDSTLKIQPAKLEDSAVYLCASSLGRQGFGNTIYFGEGSWLTVV.

CDR3 amino acids: CASSLNPGTSGTGANVLTF. In DNA, the CDR3 is TGCGCCAGCAGCTTGAACCCCGGGACTAGCGGGACTGGGGCCAACGTCCTGACTTTC. The chain is built from TRBV5-1 and TRBJ2-6; 13 nucleotides align to TRBD2. V was pared by 1 base and J by 2 bases, with 6 bases of the junction left unmatched. This CDR3 has 19 amino acids. Germline CDR1 and CDR2: SGHRS and YFSETQ.

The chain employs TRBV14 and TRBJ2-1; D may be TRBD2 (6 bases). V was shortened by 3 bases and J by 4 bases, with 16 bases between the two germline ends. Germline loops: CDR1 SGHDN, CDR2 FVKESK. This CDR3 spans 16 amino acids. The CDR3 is CASSHQLVGGYNEQFF. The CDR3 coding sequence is TGTGCCAGCAGCCACCAACTAGTCGGGGGATACAATGAGCAGTTCTTC.

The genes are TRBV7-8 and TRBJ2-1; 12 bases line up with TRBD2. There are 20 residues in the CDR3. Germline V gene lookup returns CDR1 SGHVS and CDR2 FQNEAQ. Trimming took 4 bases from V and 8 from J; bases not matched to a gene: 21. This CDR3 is CASSSVFVTSGSSTRHEQFF. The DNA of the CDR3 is TGTGCCAGCAGCTCGGTCTTCGTGACTAGCGGGAGTTCGACCCGGCATGAGCAGTTCTTC. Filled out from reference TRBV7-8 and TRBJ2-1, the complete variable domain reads GAGVSQSPRYKVAKRGQDVALRCDPISGHVSLFWYQQALGQGPEFLTYFQNEAQLDKSGLPSDRFFAERPEGSVSTLKIQRTQQEDSAVYLCASSSVFVTSGSSTRHEQFFGPGTRLTVL.

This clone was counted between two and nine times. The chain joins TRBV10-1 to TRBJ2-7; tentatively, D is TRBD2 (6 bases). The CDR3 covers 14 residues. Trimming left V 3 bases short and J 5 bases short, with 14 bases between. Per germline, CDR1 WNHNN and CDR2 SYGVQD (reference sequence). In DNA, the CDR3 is TGCGCCAGCAGTGAAGGGACTCAGCCCAACGAGCAGTACTTC. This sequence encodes CASSEGTQPNEQYF.

The CDR3 reads CASSPLQRAGGYTF. The CDR3 nucleotides are TGTGCCAGCAGCCCCCTACAGAGGGCCGGAGGCTACACCTTC. The chain has TRBV7-8 and TRBJ1-2; D call uncertain. Between the trimmed V and J ends, which lost 5 bases and 8 bases, there was a span of 18 bases. CDR1 and CDR2 from the germline V gene are SGHVS and FQNEAQ. This CDR3 has 14 amino acids.

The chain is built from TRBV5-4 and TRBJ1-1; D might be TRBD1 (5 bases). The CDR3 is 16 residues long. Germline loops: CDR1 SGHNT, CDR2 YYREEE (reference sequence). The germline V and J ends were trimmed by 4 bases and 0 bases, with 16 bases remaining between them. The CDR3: CASSLGAGLLNTEAFF. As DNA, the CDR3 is TGTGCCAGCAGCCTTGGGGCAGGTCTTTTGAACACTGAAGCTTTCTTT.

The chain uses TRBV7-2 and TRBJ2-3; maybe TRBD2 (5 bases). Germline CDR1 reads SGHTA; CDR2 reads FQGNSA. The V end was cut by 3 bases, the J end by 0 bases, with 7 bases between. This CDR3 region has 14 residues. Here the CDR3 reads CASSFSVSTDTQYF. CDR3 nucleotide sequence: TGTGCCAGCAGCTTTAGCGTGAGCACAGATACGCAGTATTTT.

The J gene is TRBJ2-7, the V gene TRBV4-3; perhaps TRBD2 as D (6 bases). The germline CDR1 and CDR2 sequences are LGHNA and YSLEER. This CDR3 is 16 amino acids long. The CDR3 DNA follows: TGCGGAAGCAGCCAAGATCTAGGGAAAGCGGGTTACGAGCAGTACTTC. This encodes CGSSQDLGKAGYEQYF.

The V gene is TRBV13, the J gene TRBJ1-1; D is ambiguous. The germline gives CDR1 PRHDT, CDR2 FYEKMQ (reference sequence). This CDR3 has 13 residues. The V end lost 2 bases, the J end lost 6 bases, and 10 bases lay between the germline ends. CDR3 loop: CASSLRSGAEAFF. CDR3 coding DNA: TGTGCCAGCAGCTTAAGGTCCGGGGCTGAAGCTTTCTTT.

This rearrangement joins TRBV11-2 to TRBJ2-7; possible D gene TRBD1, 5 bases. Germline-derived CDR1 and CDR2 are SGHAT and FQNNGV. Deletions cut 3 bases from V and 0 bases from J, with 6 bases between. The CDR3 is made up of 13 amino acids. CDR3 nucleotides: TGTGCCAGCAGCTTTGACAGCTCCTACGAGCAGTACTTC. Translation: CASSFDSSYEQYF. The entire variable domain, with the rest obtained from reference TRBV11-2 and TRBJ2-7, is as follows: EAGVAQSPRYKIIEKRQSVAFWCNPISGHATLYWYQQILGQGPKLLIQFQNNGVVDDSQLPKDRFSAERLKGVDSTLKIQPAKLEDSAVYLCASSFDSSYEQYFGPGTRLTVT.

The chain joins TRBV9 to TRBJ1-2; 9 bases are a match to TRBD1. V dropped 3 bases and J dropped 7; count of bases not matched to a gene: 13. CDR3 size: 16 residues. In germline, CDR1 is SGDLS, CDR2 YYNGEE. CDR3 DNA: TGTGCCAGCAGCGCAGGGGGACAGGGACGGAGCAGTGGCTACACCTTC. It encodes CASSAGGQGRSSGYTF.

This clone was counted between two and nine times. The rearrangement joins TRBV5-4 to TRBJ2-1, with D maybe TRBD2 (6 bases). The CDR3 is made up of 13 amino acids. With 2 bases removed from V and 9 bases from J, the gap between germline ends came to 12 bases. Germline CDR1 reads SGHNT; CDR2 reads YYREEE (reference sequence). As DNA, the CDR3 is TGTGCCAGCAGCTTCCACCGGGGGACTGAGCAGTTCTTC. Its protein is CASSFHRGTEQFF.

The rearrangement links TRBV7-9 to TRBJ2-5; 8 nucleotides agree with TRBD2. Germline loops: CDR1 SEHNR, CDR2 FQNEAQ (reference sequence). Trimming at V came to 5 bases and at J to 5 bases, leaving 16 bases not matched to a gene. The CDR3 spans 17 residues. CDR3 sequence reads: CASSPVIAGLAGETQYF. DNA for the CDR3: TGTGCCAGCAGCCCCGTAATTGCTGGACTAGCCGGGGAGACCCAGTACTTC.

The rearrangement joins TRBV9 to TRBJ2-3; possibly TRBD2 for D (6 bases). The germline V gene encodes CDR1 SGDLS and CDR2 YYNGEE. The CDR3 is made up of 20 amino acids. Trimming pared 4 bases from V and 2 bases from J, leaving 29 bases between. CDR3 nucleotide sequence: TGTGCCAGCAGCACCCCGCCTTCGGGGAGGCAGCCTACATTCACAGATACGCAGTATTTT. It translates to CASSTPPSGRQPTFTDTQYF. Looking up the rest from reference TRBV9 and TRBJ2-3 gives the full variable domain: DSGVTQTPKHLITATGQRVTLRCSPRSGDLSVYWYQQSLDQGLQFLIQYYNGEERAKGNILERFSAQQFPDLHSELNLSSLELGDSALYFCASSTPPSGRQPTFTDTQYFGPGTRLTVL.

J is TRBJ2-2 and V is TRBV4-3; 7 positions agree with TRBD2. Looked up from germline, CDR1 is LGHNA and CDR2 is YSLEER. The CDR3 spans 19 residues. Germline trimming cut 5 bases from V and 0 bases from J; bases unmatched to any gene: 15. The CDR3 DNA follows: TGCGCCAGCAGCTATAACCCCCCTAGCGGATACGCGAACACCGGGGAGCTGTTTTTT. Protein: CASSYNPPSGYANTGELFF.

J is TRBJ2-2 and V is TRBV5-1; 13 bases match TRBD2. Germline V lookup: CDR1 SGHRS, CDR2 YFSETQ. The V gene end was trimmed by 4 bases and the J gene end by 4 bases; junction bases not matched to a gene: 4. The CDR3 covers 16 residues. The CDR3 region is CASSRTSGSGTGELFF. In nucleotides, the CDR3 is TGCGCCAGCAGCCGGACTAGCGGGAGCGGCACCGGGGAGCTGTTTTTT.

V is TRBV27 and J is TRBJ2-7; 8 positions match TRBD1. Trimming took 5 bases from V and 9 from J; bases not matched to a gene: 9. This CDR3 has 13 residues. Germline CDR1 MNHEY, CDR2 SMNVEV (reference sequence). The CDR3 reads CASSPDRGTVQYF. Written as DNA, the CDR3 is TGTGCCAGCAGTCCTGACAGGGGAACTGTGCAGTACTTC.